The entry below gives a single T cell receptor beta chain sequence along with its context. How the authors handled the data: It was from reference gene primer amplification that nucleated cell counts were estimated. Libraries were prepared by immunoSEQ multiplex PCR; TCRdb keeps only in-frame clonotypes and omits some of them. That table furnishes V, J and clone size, whereas the DNA furnished D and trimming. The table shows about 100,000 clones, with more than 65% occurring only once. Germline CDR1 MNHEY, CDR2 SVGEGT. The CDR3 extends over 13 amino acids. The ends lost 5 bases at V and 6 bases at J; junction bases unmatched: 7. The sample is drawn from a study of blood T cell repertoires in COVID-19.

The TCR was taken from a man aged 65 to 79 with active or convalescent COVID-19. V gene TRBV6-2 or TRBV6-3 combines with J gene TRBJ2-7; 7 bases agree with TRBD1. The sequenced sample consisted of peripheral blood. CDR3 coding DNA: TGTGCCAGCAGTCCCTACAGGGGTTCCGAGCAGTACTTC. Translated: CASSPYRGSEQYF.